This T cell receptor (beta chain) was sequenced in a study of blood T cell repertoires in COVID-19. Overall study: Researchers got acute and convalescent COVID-19 samples from the United States, Italy and Spain.

TCRdb's table, derived via immunoSEQ multiplex PCR, lists solely in-frame clones and lacks some. In the table there are approximately 92,000 clones, roughly 87% of which are singletons. The sample comprised peripheral blood. The origin of this receptor is an older woman with COVID-19, enrolled during active disease.

CDR3 nucleotide sequence: TGTGCCTGGAGTGAGGGCAGGGACTACGAGCAGTACTTC. This translates into CAWSEGRDYEQYF. The chain recombines TRBV30 with TRBJ2-7, with D possibly being TRBD1 (5 bases). Germline values: CDR1 GTSNPN, CDR2 SVGIG (reference sequence). V shed 1 base and J shed 3 bases, with 10 bases lying between them. CDR3 length: 13 amino acids.